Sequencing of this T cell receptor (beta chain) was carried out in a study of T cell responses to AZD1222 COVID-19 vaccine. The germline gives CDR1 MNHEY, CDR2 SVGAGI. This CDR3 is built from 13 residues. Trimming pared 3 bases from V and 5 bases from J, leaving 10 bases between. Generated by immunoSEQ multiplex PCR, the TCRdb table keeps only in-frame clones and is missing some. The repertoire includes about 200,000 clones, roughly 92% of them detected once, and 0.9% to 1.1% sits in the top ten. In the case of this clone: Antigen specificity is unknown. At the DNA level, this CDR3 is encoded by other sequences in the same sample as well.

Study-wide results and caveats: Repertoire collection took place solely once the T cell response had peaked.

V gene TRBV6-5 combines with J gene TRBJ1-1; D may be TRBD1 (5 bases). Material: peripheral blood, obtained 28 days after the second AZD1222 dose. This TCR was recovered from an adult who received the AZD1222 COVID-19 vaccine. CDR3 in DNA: TGTGCCAGCAGTTATGGGGGAAGTACTGAAGCTTTCTTT. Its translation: CASSYGGSTEAFF.